In this sample, the clone carrying this T cell receptor (beta chain) turned up a few times. Its antigen is as yet unknown. This specimen belongs to a study of graft-versus-host responses after intestinal transplantation. Study results and limitations: With peak circulating GvH clone levels came an association with early post-transplant HvG declines.

The CDR3 sequence is 15 residues long. Germline CDR1 and CDR2: SGHTA and FQGNSA. V gave up 1 base and J gave up 4 bases, with 13 bases separating them. Graft specimens yielded both intraepithelial and lamina propria lymphocytes. Here immunoSEQ multiplex PCR was the method, and the copy in TCRdb shows in-frame clones only, minus some. The data hold about 60,000 clones, with around 90% observed a single time. The J gene is TRBJ1-1, the V gene TRBV7-2; unclear D gene. This receptor was identified in a human patient who received an intestinal transplant, so some T cells may come from the graft donor. This specimen was ileum tissue, taken around 350 days after transplant. CDR3 in DNA: TGTGCCAGCAGCTTAGTGAGGAGGAGAATCACTGAAGCTTTCTTT. Translation gives CASSLVRRRITEAFF.